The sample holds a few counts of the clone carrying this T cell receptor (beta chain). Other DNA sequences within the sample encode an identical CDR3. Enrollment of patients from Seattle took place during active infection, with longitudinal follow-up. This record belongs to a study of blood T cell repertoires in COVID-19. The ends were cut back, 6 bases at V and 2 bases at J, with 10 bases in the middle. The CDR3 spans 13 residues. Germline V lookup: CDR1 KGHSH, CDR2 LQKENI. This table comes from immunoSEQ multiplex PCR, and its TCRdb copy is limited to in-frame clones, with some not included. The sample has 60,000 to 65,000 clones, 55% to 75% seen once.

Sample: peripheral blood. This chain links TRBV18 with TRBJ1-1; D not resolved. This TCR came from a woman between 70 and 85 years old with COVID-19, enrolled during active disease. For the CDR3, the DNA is TGTGCCAGCTCCCGAACGGGAAACACTGAAGCTTTCTTT. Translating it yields CASSRTGNTEAFF.